One sample yielded the 3 T cell receptor beta chains listed below, sequenced in a study of cytomegalovirus exposure and HLA in healthy donors. Amplification used 60 Vbeta primers and 13 Jbeta primers. Sequencing was performed with immunoSEQ multiplex PCR; in TCRdb, only in-frame clones are kept and a portion is missing. The sample has 91,000 or so clones, approximately 76% seen once. Sequenced: PBMCs. These TCRs come from a man aged 30 to 39 in good health and CMV-seropositive.

This chain joins TRBV5-6 and TRBJ1-6; 7 bases are shared with TRBD1. There are 15 residues in the CDR3. V lost 0 bases and J lost 8; bases outside the gene matches: 5. CDR1 SGHDT and CDR2 YYEEEE come from the germline V gene. The CDR3 loop is CASSLGDSDYSPLHF. CDR3 in DNA: TGTGCCAGCAGCTTGGGGGACAGCGATTATTCACCCCTCCACTTT.

The gene calls are TRBV5-1 and TRBJ1-1, with 8 bases that match TRBD1. After removal of 4 bases from V and 9 bases from J, the junction contained 11 bases not matched to a gene. There are 14 residues in the CDR3. CDR1 and CDR2 (germline): SGHRS, YFSETQ. CDR3 region: CASSSHGQGNQAFF. The CDR3 coding sequence is TGCGCCAGCAGCAGCCACGGACAGGGAAATCAAGCTTTCTTT. Together with reference TRBV5-1 and TRBJ1-1, the CDR3 gives the full variable domain: KAGVTQTPRYLIKTRGQQVTLSCSPISGHRSVSWYQQTPGQGLQFLFEYFSETQRNKGNFPGRFSGRQFSNSRSEMNVSTLELGDSALYLCASSSHGQGNQAFFGQGTRLTVV.

The chain has TRBV27 and TRBJ1-1; a weak D match, TRBD1 (6 bases). V lost 5 bases, J lost 10 bases, and 17 bases lay in between. The CDR3 runs 13 residues. Germline V gives CDR1 MNHEY, CDR2 SMNVEV (reference sequence). The CDR3 DNA is TGTGCCAGCAGTCCCCGAGGGGGAGAGATAGCTTTCTTT. Translation gives CASSPRGGEIAFF.